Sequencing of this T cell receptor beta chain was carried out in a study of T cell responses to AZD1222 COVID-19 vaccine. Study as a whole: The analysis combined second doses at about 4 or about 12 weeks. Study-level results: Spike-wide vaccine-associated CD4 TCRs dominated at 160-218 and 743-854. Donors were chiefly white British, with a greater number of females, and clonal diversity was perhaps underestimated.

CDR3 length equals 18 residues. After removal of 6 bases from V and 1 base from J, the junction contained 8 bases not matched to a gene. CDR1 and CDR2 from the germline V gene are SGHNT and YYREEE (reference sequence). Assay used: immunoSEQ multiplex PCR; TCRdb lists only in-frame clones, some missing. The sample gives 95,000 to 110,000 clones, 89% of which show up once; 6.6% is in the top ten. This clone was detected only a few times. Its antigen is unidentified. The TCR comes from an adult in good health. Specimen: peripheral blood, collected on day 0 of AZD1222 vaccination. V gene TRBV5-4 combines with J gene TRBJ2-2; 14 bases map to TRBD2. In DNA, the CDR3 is TGTGCCAGCACCTCGGGGACTAGCGGGAGAAGGAACACCGGGGAGCTGTTTTTT. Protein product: CASTSGTSGRRNTGELFF. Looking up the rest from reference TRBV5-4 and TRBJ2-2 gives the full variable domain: ETGVTQSPTHLIKTRGQQVTLRCSSQSGHNTVSWYQQALGQGPQFIFQYYREEENGRGNFPPRFSGLQFPNYSSELNVNALELDDSALYLCASTSGTSGRRNTGELFFGEGSRLTVL.